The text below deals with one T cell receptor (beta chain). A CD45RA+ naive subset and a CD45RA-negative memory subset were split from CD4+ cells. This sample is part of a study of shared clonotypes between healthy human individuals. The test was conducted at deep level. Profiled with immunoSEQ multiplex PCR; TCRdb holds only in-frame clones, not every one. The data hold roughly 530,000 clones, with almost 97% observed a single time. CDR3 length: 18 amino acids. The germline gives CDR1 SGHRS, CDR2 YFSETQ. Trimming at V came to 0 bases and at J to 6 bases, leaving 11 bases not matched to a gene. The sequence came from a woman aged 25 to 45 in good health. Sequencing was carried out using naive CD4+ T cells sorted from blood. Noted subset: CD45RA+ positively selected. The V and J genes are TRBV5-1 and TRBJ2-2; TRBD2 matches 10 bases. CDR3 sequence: CASSLVSVASGSAGELFF. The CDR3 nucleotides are TGCGCCAGCAGCTTGGTTTCCGTGGCTAGCGGGAGTGCCGGGGAGCTGTTTTTT.